One sample yielded the 3 T cell receptor beta chains listed below, sequenced in a study of cytomegalovirus exposure and HLA in healthy donors. The PCR used 60 Vbeta and 13 Jbeta primers. Sequencing used immunoSEQ multiplex PCR; TCRdb keeps in-frame clones, though not all of them. The data show fewer than 150,000 clones, around 85% seen once. Sequencing was carried out using PBMCs. Receptors were obtained from a woman in her 30s in good health and CMV-seropositive.

V is TRBV19 and J is TRBJ2-7, with 8 nucleotides matching TRBD1. In germline, CDR1 is LNHDA, CDR2 SQIVND (reference sequence). V trimming: 3 bases; J trimming: 5 bases; junction bases outside the gene matches: 9. The CDR3 length is 15 residues. As DNA, the CDR3 is TGTGCCAGTAGTATTGGGGGTGCAGGGGGCGACGAGCAGTACTTC. Its translation is CASSIGGAGGDEQYF. The variable domain in full, with the rest retrieved from reference TRBV19 and TRBJ2-7, is DGGITQSPKYLFRKEGQNVTLSCEQNLNHDAMYWYRQDPGQGLRLIYYSQIVNDFQKGDIAEGYSVSREKKESFPLTVTSAQKNPTAFYLCASSIGGAGGDEQYFGPGTRLTVT.

CDR3 DNA: TGTGCCAGCAGCCAGCCGGTGCCCGGGACTCTCGGAAACACCATATATTTT. Translated: CASSQPVPGTLGNTIYF. This chain joins TRBV14 and TRBJ1-3; weak D call: TRBD1 (5 bases). There are 17 residues in the CDR3. Germline V lookup: CDR1 SGHDN, CDR2 FVKESK. V was shortened by 3 bases and J by 4 bases, with 19 bases between the two germline ends.

This rearrangement joins TRBV29-1 to TRBJ2-7, with 7 nucleotides matching TRBD1. CDR3 size: 12 residues. The V segment lost 4 bases and the J segment 5 bases; nucleotides outside the gene matches: 5. CDR1 SQVTM and CDR2 ANQGSEA come from the germline V gene. The CDR3 loop is CSVVKGANEQYF. Here the CDR3 DNA reads TGCAGCGTTGTAAAGGGGGCGAACGAGCAGTACTTC.